This is a list of T cell receptor beta chains from one sample in a study of PD-L1 blockade in urothelial cancer. Using immunoSEQ multiplex PCR, the repertoire was profiled, and TCRdb retains in-frame clones only, with some absent. The table lists 20,000 to 25,000 clones, roughly 84% of them singletons. This sample comprised PBMCs, obtained around atezolizumab (anti-PD-L1) treatment. The receptors derive from a man aged 70-80 years with urothelial cancer. The CDR3 runs from the conserved cysteine through the conserved F or W. The order of the fields is D gene, CDR3 length, clone size, J gene, V gene, CDR3 DNA, CDR3 protein. D genes are given only for firm matches. Clone size is stated in some rows and not others, as once, few, many or a class when expanded.

TRBD1 14 NA TRBJ2-5 TRBV12-5 TGTGCTAGTGGTTCCGGACAGGCTCGAGAGACCCAGTACTTC CASGSGQARETQYF
TRBD1 20 NA TRBJ2-6 TRBV19 TGTGCCAGTAGTAAATACAACCGGGACAGCGGTCTCTCTGGGGCCAACGTCCTGACTTTC CASSKYNRDSGLSGANVLTF
NA 13 NA TRBJ1-3 TRBV5-6 TGTGCCAGCAGCTTTACAGGCGGAAACACCATATATTTT CASSFTGGNTIYF
TRBD1 15 NA TRBJ1-1 TRBV29-1 TGCAGCGTCAAACTTTCCGGGACAGGGACCACTGAAGCTTTCTTT CSVKLSGTGTTEAFF
TRBD1 15 NA TRBJ2-7 TRBV28 TGTGCCAGCAGTCATCCGGGACAGGGGATCCACGAGCAGTACTTC CASSHPGQGIHEQYF
TRBD1 16 NA TRBJ1-1 TRBV4-1 TGCGCCAGCAGCCAAGATCGGACAGGGAGGGTCACTGAAGCTTTCTTT CASSQDRTGRVTEAFF
TRBD1 12 once TRBJ2-7 TRBV7-9 TGTGCCAGCAGCTTAACAGGGGTCGAGCAGTACTTC CASSLTGVEQYF
TRBD2 19 NA TRBJ2-1 TRBV19 TGTGCCAGTAGTACAGGACTAGCGGGAGGGCGGAGCTCCTACAATGAGCAGTTCTTC CASSTGLAGGRSSYNEQFF
NA 16 once TRBJ1-5 TRBV28 TGTGCCAGCAGTTTGGTGGCAGTCCTTAGCAATCAGCCCCAGCATTTT CASSLVAVLSNQPQHF
NA 13 NA TRBJ1-1 TRBV11-2 TGTGCCAGCAAAAAGGACATGAACACTGAAGCTTTCTTT CASKKDMNTEAFF
NA 14 NA TRBJ1-1 TRBV7-9 TGTGCCAGCAGCTTCTCCGGAGTGAACACTGAAGCTTTCTTT CASSFSGVNTEAFF
NA 16 few TRBJ2-7 TRBV2 TGTGCCAGCAGGGAACGACTAGACGCCCCTCTCTACGAGCAGTACTTC CASRERLDAPLYEQYF
NA 14 NA TRBJ2-3 TRBV19 TGTGCCAGTAGTACCCAGGACAGTTCGGATACGCAGTATTTT CASSTQDSSDTQYF
TRBD1 19 NA TRBJ1-5 TRBV27 TGTGCCAGCAGCCAGGGTGGACAGGGGTGGATTTATAGCAATCAGCCCCAGCATTTT CASSQGGQGWIYSNQPQHF
TRBD1 14 few TRBJ1-2 TRBV5-4 TGTGCCAGCAGCCCGGACAGGGGGAACTATGGCTACACCTTC CASSPDRGNYGYTF
TRBD1 14 NA TRBJ2-7 TRBV10-3 TGTGCCAACAGCCCGGGACAGGGGATTTTCGAGCAGTACTTC CANSPGQGIFEQYF
NA 13 NA TRBJ1-4 TRBV29-1 TGCAGCGCAAGACAGTCAACTAATGAAAAACTGTTTTTT CSARQSTNEKLFF
NA 17 NA TRBJ2-7 TRBV21-1 TGTGCCAGCAGCAGAGCGAGGTGTGGCGGGAGAACCTACGAGCAGTACTTC CASSRARCGGRTYEQYF
NA 15 NA TRBJ2-2 TRBV7-6 TGTGCCAGCAGCCTTCAGGGGCCCTTAACCGGGGAGCTGTTTTTT CASSLQGPLTGELFF
TRBD1 14 NA TRBJ2-7 TRBV5-1 TGCGCCAGCAGCTTAACAGGGGCCTCCTACGAGCAGTACTTC CASSLTGASYEQYF
TRBD1 16 few TRBJ2-7 TRBV4-1 TGCGCCAGCAGTCCAAAATCACCGGGACAGGGGGGCGAGCAGTACTTC CASSPKSPGQGGEQYF
NA 11 NA TRBJ2-7 TRBV5-5 TGTGCCAGCAGCTTCTCTTACGAGCAGTACTTC CASSFSYEQYF
NA 13 once TRBJ1-1 TRBV4-1 TGCGCCAGCAGCCAAGATCAGGGATTTGAAGCTTTCTTT CASSQDQGFEAFF
TRBD1 13 NA TRBJ2-7 TRBV25-1 TGTGCCACATGGGAACAGGGGGCCGGCGAGCAGTACTTC CATWEQGAGEQYF
NA 15 once TRBJ1-3 TRBV28 TGTGCCAGCAGTTTGGGAGGGTACTCTGGAAACACCATATATTTT CASSLGGYSGNTIYF
TRBD2 18 once TRBJ2-3 TRBV27 TGTGCCAGCAGTTTATACGCGACTAGCGGGCCTAGCACAGATACGCAGTATTTT CASSLYATSGPSTDTQYF
TRBD2 16 NA TRBJ2-7 TRBV29-1 TGCAGCGTTGAGCCACTGGGGGGACTAGCGGGGTACGAGCAGTACTTC CSVEPLGGLAGYEQYF
TRBD2 16 NA TRBJ2-7 TRBV10-1 TGCGCCAGCAGTGAGTCAGAACTAGCGGGAGCCTACGAGCAGTACTTC CASSESELAGAYEQYF
TRBD1 14 NA TRBJ1-5 TRBV18 TGTGCCAGCTCCCAGGACAGGGGCAATCAGCCCCAGCATTTT CASSQDRGNQPQHF
NA 13 NA TRBJ2-5 TRBV30 TGTGCCTGGTCATGGGGGGGCCTGGGGCCCCAGTACTTC CAWSWGGLGPQYF
NA 14 NA TRBJ2-1 TRBV29-1 TGCAGCGTAGAGGACTACAGCTCCTACAATGAGCAGTTCTTC CSVEDYSSYNEQFF
NA 14 NA TRBJ1-4 TRBV18 TGTGCCAGCTCACCGAATGCTCAAGAGGAAAAACTGTTTTTT CASSPNAQEEKLFF
NA 11 few TRBJ2-1 TRBV30 TGTGCCGGGGCTGCCTACAATGAGCAGTTCTTC CAGAAYNEQFF
NA 16 NA TRBJ2-1 TRBV4-1 TGCGCCAGCAGCCCACACCGGGTGCTCGGTAACAATGAGCAGTTCTTC CASSPHRVLGNNEQFF
TRBD2 16 NA TRBJ2-1 TRBV7-8 TGTGCCAGCAGCTCGGGACTGGCGGGAGGACACAATGAGCAGTTCTTC CASSSGLAGGHNEQFF
TRBD2 15 NA TRBJ2-1 TRBV7-2 TGTGCCAGCAGCTTAGGGTTAGCGGGAATGAATGAGCAGTTCTTC CASSLGLAGMNEQFF
TRBD1 16 NA TRBJ1-5 TRBV7-9 TGTGCCAGCAGCTTAGGCGCGGCAGGGGGCGGGAAGGACCAGCATTTT CASSLGAAGGGKDQHF
TRBD1 15 NA TRBJ2-2 TRBV10-1 TGCGCCAGCAGCGGACAGGGGTCGGGCACCGGGGAGCTGTTTTTT CASSGQGSGTGELFF
NA 13 NA TRBJ1-2 TRBV28 TGTGCCAGCAGTACGGGGGTTACAGGTGGCTACACCTTC CASSTGVTGGYTF
NA 18 NA TRBJ1-4 TRBV4-1 TGCGCCAGCAGCCAAGCCCCCTCCAGCGAGACCGGGGTTGAAAAACTGTTTTTT CASSQAPSSETGVEKLFF
NA 12 NA TRBJ2-5 TRBV6-1 TGTGCCAGCAGTCGGGACTCGGAGACCCAGTACTTC CASSRDSETQYF
TRBD1 15 NA TRBJ1-5 TRBV30 TGTGCCTGGAGTAGTGTGGACAGGAGGAATCAGCCCCAGCATTTT CAWSSVDRRNQPQHF
NA 12 NA TRBJ1-2 TRBV25-1 TGTGCCAGCAGTGATGAGGTCTATGGCTACACCTTC CASSDEVYGYTF
NA 13 NA TRBJ2-3 TRBV5-1 TGCGCCAGCCACCGGGATACCACAGATACGCAGTATTTT CASHRDTTDTQYF
NA 13 few TRBJ1-1 TRBV5-4 TGTGCCAGCAGCTTGTCAGGGGACACTGAAGCTTTCTTT CASSLSGDTEAFF
TRBD1 14 few TRBJ2-7 TRBV5-1 TGCGCCAGCAGGGCCGGGACAGGGCCCTACGAGCAGTACTTC CASRAGTGPYEQYF
TRBD2 16 NA TRBJ2-3 TRBV18 TGTGCCAGCTCTCGGACTAGCGGGAGGGCCAAAGATACGCAGTATTTT CASSRTSGRAKDTQYF
NA 14 NA TRBJ1-1 TRBV6-5 TGTGCCAGCAGTTACTCGAAAAGGGCCAGGGGAGCTTTCTTT CASSYSKRARGAFF
NA 11 few TRBJ1-4 TRBV20-1 TGCGGAGGATCACCGGGTGAAAAACTGTTTTTT CGGSPGEKLFF
NA 16 few TRBJ1-1 TRBV9 TGTGCCAGCAGCGTAGAGGGATGGGGCGCGAGCACTGAAGCTTTCTTT CASSVEGWGASTEAFF
TRBD1 16 once TRBJ1-5 TRBV27 TGTGCCAGCAGTTTATCTTCGACAGGGAACAATCAGCCCCAGCATTTT CASSLSSTGNNQPQHF
NA 14 NA TRBJ2-1 TRBV29-1 TGCAGCGTTGAAGTCCCAGGGTTCTACAATGAGCAGTTCTTC CSVEVPGFYNEQFF
TRBD1 14 NA TRBJ2-5 TRBV5-4 TGTGCCAGCAGTTTGACAGGGTCCGGGGAGACCCAGTACTTC CASSLTGSGETQYF
TRBD2 15 NA TRBJ2-1 TRBV28 TGTGCCACCTCGAGCGGCGGGAGCCCACCGAGTGAGCAGTTCTTC CATSSGGSPPSEQFF
TRBD1 17 NA TRBJ2-7 TRBV27 TGTGCCAGCAGTTCCCTACTTTCCGGACAGGGGGCCTACGAGCAGTACTTC CASSSLLSGQGAYEQYF